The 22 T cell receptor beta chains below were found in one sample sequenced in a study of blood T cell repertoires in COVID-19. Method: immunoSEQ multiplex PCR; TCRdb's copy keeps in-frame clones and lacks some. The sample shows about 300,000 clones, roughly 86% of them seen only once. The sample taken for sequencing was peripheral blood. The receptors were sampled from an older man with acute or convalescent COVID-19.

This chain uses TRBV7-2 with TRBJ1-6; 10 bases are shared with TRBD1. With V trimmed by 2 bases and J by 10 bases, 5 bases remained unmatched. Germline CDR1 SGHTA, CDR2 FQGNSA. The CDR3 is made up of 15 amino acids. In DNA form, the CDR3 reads TGTGCCAGCAGCTTACGAGACAGGGGGCGATCACCCCTCCACTTT. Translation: CASSLRDRGRSPLHF.

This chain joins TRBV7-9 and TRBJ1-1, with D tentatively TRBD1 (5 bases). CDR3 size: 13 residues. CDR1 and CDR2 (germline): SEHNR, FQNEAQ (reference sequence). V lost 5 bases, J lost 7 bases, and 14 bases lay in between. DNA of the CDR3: TGTGCCAGCAGCCTCTCACAGGTTAATGAAGCTTTCTTT. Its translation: CASSLSQVNEAFF.

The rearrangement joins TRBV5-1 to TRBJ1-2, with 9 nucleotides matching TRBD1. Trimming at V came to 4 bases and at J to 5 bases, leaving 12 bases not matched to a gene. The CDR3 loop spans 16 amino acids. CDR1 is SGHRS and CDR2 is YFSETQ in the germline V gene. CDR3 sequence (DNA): TGCGCCAGCAGCGGTGGGACAGGGTCGTTGGGGTATGGCTACACCTTC. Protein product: CASSGGTGSLGYGYTF.

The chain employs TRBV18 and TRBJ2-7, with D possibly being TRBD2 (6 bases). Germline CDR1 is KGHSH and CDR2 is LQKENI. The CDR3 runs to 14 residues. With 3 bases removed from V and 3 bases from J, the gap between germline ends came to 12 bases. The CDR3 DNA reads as TGTGCCAGCTCACCGTTCCGGGGGTACTACGAGCAGTACTTC. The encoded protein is CASSPFRGYYEQYF.

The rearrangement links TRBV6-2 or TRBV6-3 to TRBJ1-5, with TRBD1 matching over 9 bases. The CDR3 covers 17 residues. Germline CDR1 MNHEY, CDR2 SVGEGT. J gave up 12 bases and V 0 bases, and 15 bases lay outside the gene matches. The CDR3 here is CASSYSGQGEIQLFQHF. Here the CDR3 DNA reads TGTGCCAGCAGTTACTCGGGACAGGGAGAGATCCAGCTGTTCCAGCATTTT.

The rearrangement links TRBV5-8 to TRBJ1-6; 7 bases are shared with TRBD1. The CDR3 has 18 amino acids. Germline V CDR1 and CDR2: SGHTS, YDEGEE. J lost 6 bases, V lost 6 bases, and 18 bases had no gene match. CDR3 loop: CASNVQVSAGTANSPLHF. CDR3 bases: TGTGCCAGCAACGTTCAGGTCTCGGCCGGGACAGCTAATTCACCCCTCCACTTT.

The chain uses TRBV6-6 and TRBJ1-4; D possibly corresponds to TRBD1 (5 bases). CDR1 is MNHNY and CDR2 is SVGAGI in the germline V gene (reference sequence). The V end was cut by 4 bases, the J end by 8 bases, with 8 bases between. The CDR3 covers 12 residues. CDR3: CASSWAGEKLFF. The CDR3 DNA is TGTGCCAGCAGTTGGGCAGGGGAAAAACTGTTTTTT.

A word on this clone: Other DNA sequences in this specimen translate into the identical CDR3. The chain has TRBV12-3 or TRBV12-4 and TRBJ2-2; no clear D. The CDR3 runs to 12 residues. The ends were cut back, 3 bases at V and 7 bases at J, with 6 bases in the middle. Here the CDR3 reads CASSFGDGELFF. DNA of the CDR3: TGTGCCAGCAGTTTCGGAGACGGGGAGCTGTTTTTT.

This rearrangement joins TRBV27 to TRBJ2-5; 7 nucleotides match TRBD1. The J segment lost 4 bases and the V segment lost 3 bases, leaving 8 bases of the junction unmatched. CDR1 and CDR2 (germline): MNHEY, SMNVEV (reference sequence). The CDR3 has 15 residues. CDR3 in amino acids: CASSFDRAKRETQYF. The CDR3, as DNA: TGTGCCAGCAGTTTCGACAGGGCTAAACGAGAGACCCAGTACTTC.

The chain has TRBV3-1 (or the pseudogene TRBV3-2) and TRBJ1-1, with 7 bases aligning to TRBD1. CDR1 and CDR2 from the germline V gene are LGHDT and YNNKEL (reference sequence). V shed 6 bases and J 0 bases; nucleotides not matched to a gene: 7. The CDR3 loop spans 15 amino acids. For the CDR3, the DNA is TGTGCCAGCAGGCGGACAGGAGACATGAACACTGAAGCTTTCTTT. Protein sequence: CASRRTGDMNTEAFF.

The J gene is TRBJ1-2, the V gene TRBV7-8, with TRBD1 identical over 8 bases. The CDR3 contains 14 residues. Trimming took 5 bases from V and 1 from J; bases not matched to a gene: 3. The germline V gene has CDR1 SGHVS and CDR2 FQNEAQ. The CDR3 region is CASSRQGLNYGYTF. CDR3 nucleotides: TGTGCCAGCAGCCGACAGGGGCTTAACTATGGCTACACCTTC.

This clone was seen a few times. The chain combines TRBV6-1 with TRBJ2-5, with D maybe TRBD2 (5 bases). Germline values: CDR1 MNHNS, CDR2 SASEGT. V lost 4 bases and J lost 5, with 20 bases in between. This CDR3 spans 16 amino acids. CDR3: CASSVSRRDGWETQYF. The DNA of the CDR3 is TGTGCCAGCAGTGTATCGCGTCGGGATGGGTGGGAGACCCAGTACTTC.

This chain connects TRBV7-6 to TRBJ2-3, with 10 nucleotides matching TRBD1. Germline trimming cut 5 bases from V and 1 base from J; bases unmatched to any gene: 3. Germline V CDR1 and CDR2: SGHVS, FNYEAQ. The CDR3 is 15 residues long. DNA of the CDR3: TGTGCCAGCAGCCCGACAGGGGGCCGCACAGATACGCAGTATTTT. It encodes CASSPTGGRTDTQYF.

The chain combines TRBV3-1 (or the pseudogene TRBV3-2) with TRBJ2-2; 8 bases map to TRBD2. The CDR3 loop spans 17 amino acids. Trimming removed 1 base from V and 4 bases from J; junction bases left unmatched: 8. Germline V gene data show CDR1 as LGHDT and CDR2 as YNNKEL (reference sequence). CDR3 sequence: CASSQARLARSTGELFF. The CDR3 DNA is TGTGCCAGCAGCCAAGCCCGACTAGCGAGATCCACCGGGGAGCTGTTTTTT.

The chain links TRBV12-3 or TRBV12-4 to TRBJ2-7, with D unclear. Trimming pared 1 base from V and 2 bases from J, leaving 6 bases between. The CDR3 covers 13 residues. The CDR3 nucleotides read TGTGCCAGCAGTTTAGTATCTCCCTACGAGCAGTACTTC. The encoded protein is CASSLVSPYEQYF.

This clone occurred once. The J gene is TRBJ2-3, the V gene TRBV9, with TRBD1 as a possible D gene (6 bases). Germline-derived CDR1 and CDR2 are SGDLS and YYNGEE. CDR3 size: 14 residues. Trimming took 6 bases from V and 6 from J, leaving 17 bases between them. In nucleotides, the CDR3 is TGTGCCAGCAACCTTCGACAGGAGCAGGATACGCAGTATTTT. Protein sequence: CASNLRQEQDTQYF.

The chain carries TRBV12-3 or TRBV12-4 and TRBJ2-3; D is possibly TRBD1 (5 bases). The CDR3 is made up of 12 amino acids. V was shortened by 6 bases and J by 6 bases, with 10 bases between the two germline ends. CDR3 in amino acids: CASRYPGDTQYF. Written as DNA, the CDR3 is TGTGCCAGCAGATACCCAGGGGATACGCAGTATTTT.

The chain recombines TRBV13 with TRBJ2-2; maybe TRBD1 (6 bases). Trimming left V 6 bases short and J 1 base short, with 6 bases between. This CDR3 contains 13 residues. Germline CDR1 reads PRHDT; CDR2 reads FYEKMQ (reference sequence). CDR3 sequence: CASRTGNTGELFF. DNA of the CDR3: TGTGCCAGCAGGACAGGGAACACCGGGGAGCTGTTTTTT.

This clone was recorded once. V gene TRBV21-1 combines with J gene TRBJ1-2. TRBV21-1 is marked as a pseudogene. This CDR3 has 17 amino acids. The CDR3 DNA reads TGTGCCAGCAGCAAAGGTCCCCCCCGCGGGGCGGGCTATGGCTACACCTTC. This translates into CASSKGPPRGAGYGYTF.

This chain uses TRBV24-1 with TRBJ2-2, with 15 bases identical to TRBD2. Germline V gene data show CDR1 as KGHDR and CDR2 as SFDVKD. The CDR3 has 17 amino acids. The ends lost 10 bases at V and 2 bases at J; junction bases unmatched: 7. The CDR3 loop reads CATQGLAGGENTGELFF. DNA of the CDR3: TGTGCCACTCAGGGACTAGCGGGGGGCGAAAACACCGGGGAGCTGTTTTTT.

The CDR3 is CATWGDMKANEKLFF. CDR3 DNA sequence: TGTGCCACGTGGGGGGATATGAAAGCTAATGAAAAACTGTTTTTT. V and J are TRBV15 and TRBJ1-4; tentative D call: TRBD1 (5 bases). The CDR3 sequence is 15 residues long. Germline CDR1 LNHNV, CDR2 YYDKDF (reference sequence). Trimming cost V 9 bases and J 3 bases, with 17 bases left between them.

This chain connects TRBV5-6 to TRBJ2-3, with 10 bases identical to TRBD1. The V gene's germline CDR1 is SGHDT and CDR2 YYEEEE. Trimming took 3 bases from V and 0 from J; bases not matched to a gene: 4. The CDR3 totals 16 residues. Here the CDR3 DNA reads TGTGCCAGCAGCTCGACAGGGGGCGACAGCACAGATACGCAGTATTTT. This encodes CASSSTGGDSTDTQYF.